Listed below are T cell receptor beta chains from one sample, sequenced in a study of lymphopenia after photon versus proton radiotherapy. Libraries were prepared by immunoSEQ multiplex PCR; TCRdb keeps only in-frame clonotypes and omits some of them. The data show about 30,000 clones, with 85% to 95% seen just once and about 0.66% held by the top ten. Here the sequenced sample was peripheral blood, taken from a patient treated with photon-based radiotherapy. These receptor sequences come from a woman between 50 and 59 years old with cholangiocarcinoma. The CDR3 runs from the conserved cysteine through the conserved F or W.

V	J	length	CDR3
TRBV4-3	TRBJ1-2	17	CASSQDIWGTGLYGYTF
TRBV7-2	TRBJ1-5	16	CASSPISTGRGQPQHF
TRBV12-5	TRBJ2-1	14	CASGLTRGGYEQFF
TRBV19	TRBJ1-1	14	CASIIREGRTEAFF
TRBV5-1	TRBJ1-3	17	CASSLIGSTGSGNTIYF
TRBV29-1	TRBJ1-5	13	CSAVGGLNQPQHF
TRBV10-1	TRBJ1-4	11	CASSLNEKLFF
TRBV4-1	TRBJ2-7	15	CASSPYLGSTYEQYF
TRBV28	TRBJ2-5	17	CASSPPSRGGLRKTQYF
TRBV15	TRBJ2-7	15	CATSTPGITDYEQYF
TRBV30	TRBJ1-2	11	CACGVVYGYTF
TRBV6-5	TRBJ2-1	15	CASSSQRGPEYEQFF
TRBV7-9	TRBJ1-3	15	CASSFTGVAGNTIYF
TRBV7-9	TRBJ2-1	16	CASSFKGLAFYNEQFF
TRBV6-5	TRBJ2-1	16	CASSYSPSGTYNEQFF
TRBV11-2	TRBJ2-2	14	CASSPSGTGRELFF
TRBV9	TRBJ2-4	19	CASSVDSGGPGVAKNIQYF
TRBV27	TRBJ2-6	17	CASSYRQGDSGANVLTF
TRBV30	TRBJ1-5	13	CAWSAQDGRPQHF
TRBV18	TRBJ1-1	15	CASSKRSGGYTEAFF
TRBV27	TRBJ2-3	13	CASSLNRDRGSYF
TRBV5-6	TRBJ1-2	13	CASSLRDNYGYTF
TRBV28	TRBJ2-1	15	CASSLGGVTYNEQFF
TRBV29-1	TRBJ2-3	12	CSVEEDADTQYF
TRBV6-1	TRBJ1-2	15	CASRRAGTTNYGYTF
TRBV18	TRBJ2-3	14	CASSSSTGGGTQYF
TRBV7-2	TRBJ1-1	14	CASSASGTYTEAFF
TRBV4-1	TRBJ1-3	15	CASSQAPFSRDTIYF
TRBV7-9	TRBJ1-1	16	CASRRDRGSRNTEAFF
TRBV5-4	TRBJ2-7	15	CASSSTPSTSYEQYF
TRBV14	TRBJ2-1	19	CASSQDPSSGARRYNEQFF
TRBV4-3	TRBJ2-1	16	CASSQDSRLTYNEQFF
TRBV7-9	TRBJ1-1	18	CASSPQGRRVRGWTEAFF
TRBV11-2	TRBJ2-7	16	CASSLDGEVSSYEQYF
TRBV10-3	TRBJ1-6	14	CAISVGPVDSPLHF
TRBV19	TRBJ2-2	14	CASRYTGGPGELFF
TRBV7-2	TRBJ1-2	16	CASSAAPGTGGLGYTF
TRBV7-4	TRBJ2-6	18	CASSFKRSSQSRANVLTF
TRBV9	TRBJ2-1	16	CASSAHSGSSYNEQFF
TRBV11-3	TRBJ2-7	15	CASSRTGTGGSEQYF
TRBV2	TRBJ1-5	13	CASSEQGAQPQHF
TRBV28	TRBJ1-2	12	CASRRTGHGYTF
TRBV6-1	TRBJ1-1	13	CASSRQGNTEAFF
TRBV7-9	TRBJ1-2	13	CASSPDSVYGYTF
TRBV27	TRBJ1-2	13	CASSRLGTYGYTF
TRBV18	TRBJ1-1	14	CASSVGSGSTEAFF
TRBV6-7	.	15	CASSYSHRGRREQYF
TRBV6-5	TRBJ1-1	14	CASTRTGLNTEAFF
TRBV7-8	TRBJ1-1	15	CASSPIGTLNTEAFF
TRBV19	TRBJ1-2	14	CASSTTGGGYGYTF